This TCR beta chain was sequenced during a study of OX40 agonist ivuxolimab in advanced cancers. General study results and limits: By week 6 at 0.1 to 3.0 mg/kg, blood CD4+ and CD8+ T cells had expanded clonally.

Clones were sequenced by immunoSEQ multiplex PCR, and TCRdb holds only the in-frame ones, with some missing. The table records about 73,000 clones, about nine tenths of them present only once. V lost 0 bases and J 5 bases, leaving 13 bases between the germline ends. The CDR3 is 15 residues long. CDR1 and CDR2 (germline): SGHDN, FVKESK. In regard to this clone: Antigen: not known.

The material sequenced was CD4+ or CD8+ T cells sorted from blood, taken in a trial of the OX40 agonist ivuxolimab. This sequence was found in an adult with an advanced solid tumor such as melanoma, head and neck, liver or kidney cancer. The chain recombines TRBV14 with TRBJ2-5; no clear D. This CDR3 is CASSQDPHREETQYF. CDR3 DNA sequence: TGTGCCAGCAGCCAAGATCCCCACCGAGAGGAGACCCAGTACTTC.